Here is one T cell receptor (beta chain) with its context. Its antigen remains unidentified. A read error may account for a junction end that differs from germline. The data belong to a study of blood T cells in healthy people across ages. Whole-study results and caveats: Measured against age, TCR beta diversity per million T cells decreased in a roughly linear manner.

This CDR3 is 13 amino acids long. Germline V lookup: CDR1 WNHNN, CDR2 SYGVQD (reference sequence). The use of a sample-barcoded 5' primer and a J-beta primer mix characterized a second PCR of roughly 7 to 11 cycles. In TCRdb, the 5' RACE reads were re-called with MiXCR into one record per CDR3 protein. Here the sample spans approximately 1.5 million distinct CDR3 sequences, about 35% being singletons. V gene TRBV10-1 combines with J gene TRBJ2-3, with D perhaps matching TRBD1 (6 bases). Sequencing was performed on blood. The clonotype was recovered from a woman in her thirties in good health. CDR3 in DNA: TGCGCCGGCAGTAATGGACAGACGGATACGCAGTATTTT. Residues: CAGSNGQTDTQYF.